The clone carrying this T cell receptor beta chain has at least ten counts. Its antigen is as yet unknown. These data are taken from a study of response to subunit inactivated influenza vaccine. MiXCR, applied by TCRdb to the RT-PCR reads, yields one record per CDR3 protein. The sample holds 540,000 or so distinct CDR3 sequences; over 10% are singletons and the top ten take around 13%. From germline, CDR1 is SQVTM and CDR2 ANQGSEA. The J segment lost 3 bases and the V segment lost 3 bases, leaving 0 bases of the junction unmatched. This CDR3 is built from 13 residues. Study results and caveats: Authors suggested each seasonal flu vaccination may recruit only limited numbers of new T cells.

The gene calls are TRBV29-1 and TRBJ2-2; 8 nucleotides agree with TRBD1. The starting material was PBMCs from blood, obtained more than 35 days after vaccination. The receptor comes from a man aged 45-60 years who received an inactivated influenza vaccine. The CDR3 sequence: CSVDRGHTGELFF. CDR3 sequence (DNA): TGCAGCGTTGACAGGGGGCACACCGGGGAGCTGTTTTTT.